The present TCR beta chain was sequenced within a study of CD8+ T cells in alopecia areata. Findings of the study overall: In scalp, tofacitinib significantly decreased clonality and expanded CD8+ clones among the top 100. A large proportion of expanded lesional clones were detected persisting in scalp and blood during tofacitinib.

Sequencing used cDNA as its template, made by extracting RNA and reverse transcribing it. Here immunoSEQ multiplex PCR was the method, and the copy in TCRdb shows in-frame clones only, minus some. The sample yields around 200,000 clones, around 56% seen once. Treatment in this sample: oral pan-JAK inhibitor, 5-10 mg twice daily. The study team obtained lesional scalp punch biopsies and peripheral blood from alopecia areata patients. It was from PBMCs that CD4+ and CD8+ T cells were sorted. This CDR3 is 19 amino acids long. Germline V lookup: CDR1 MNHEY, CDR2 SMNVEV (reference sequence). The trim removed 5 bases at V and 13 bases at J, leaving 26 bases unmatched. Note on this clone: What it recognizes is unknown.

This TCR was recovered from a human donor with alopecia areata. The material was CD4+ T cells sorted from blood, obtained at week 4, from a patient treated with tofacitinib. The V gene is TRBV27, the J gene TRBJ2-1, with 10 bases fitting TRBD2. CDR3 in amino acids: CASSRRKTGPAGGPKSQFF. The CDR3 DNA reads TGTGCCAGCAGTCGCCGTAAGACTGGCCCAGCGGGAGGGCCGAAGTCACAGTTCTTC.